These 28 T cell receptor beta chains share one sample of origin, sequenced in a study of CD8 T cells in ankylosing spondylitis. The study, taken as a whole, reports: In ankylosing spondylitis blood, a motif of seven or eight highly homologous TCR beta variants appeared characteristic.

From the 5' RACE reads, TCRdb called clonotypes with MiXCR, one entry per CDR3 protein. The sample yields fewer than 550,000 distinct CDR3 sequences, about 5.4% seen once. Their antigens remain unidentified. Sequencing was carried out using blood, either unsorted or a sorted T cell fraction (not recorded which). The receptor set was obtained from a male donor with ankylosing spondylitis.

This clonotype was detected many times. This rearrangement joins TRBV6-2 or TRBV6-3 to TRBJ2-3; D not resolved. The V end was cut by 4 bases, the J end by 6 bases, with 11 bases between. Germline CDR1 MNHEY, CDR2 SVGEGT. The CDR3 sequence is 13 residues long. CDR3 amino acids: CASSWRRTDTQYF. The CDR3 nucleotides are TGTGCCAGCAGTTGGCGACGGACGGATACGCAGTATTTT.

The sample holds a few counts of this clonotype. The rearrangement uses TRBV6-5 and TRBJ2-3, with 8 bases matching TRBD2. V gave up 6 bases and J gave up 5 bases; unmatched junction bases: 1. CDR3 size: 12 residues. From germline, CDR1 is MNHEY and CDR2 SVGAGI. The DNA for the CDR3 is TGTGCCAGCAGCGGGAGGGAAGATACGCAGTATTTT. This sequence encodes CASSGREDTQYF.

This clonotype was seen repeatedly, ten times or more. This chain links TRBV7-2 with TRBJ1-1, with D unresolved. The CDR3 runs to 14 residues. Germline loops: CDR1 SGHTA, CDR2 FQGNSA. The V and J ends lost 1 base and 2 bases respectively, with 8 bases between them. CDR3 in DNA: TGTGCCAGCAGCTTAGGGGGAGGTAACACTGAAGCTTTCTTT. It specifies CASSLGGGNTEAFF.

Many counts were recorded for this clonotype. The rearrangement links TRBV7-2 to TRBJ1-5, with 7 bases fitting TRBD1. V gave up 6 bases and J gave up 2 bases; unmatched junction bases: 4. CDR3 size: 14 residues. CDR1 and CDR2 from the germline V gene are SGHTA and FQGNSA. CDR3 protein: CASRLQGRNQPQHF. In DNA form, the CDR3 reads TGTGCCAGCAGACTACAGGGGCGCAATCAGCCCCAGCATTTT.

The chain joins TRBV7-8 to TRBJ2-2, with TRBD1 matching over 9 bases. Germline V CDR1 and CDR2: SGHVS, FQNEAQ. After removal of 7 bases from V and 4 bases from J, the junction contained 10 bases not matched to a gene. The CDR3 is made up of 16 amino acids. The CDR3 region is CASTTSGTGSTGELFF. The CDR3 nucleotides are TGTGCCAGCACCACCAGTGGGACAGGGAGCACCGGGGAGCTGTTTTTT.

The sample holds many counts of this clonotype. The J gene is TRBJ1-1, the V gene TRBV7-2; 10 bases match TRBD1. This CDR3 has 17 amino acids. Germline V CDR1 and CDR2: SGHTA, FQGNSA. With 5 bases clipped from V and 0 bases from J, the junction kept 9 bases outside the gene matches. The CDR3 DNA is TGTGCCAGCAGCCGTATACCGGGACAGGGGTTGAACACTGAAGCTTTCTTT. This codes for CASSRIPGQGLNTEAFF.

This clonotype was observed at least ten times. The rearrangement uses TRBV29-1 and TRBJ1-2, with D possibly matching TRBD1 (6 bases). CDR1 and CDR2 from the germline V gene are SQVTM and ANQGSEA. There are 14 residues in the CDR3. V was shortened by 5 bases and J by 4 bases, with 17 bases between the two germline ends. CDR3 bases: TGCAGCGTTCAGGACAGCAGGATTTTCTATGGCTACACCTTC. This translates into CSVQDSRIFYGYTF.

The sample holds a few counts of this clonotype. This chain uses TRBV24-1 with TRBJ2-7, with D possibly being TRBD2 (6 bases). V lost 3 bases, J lost 3 bases, and 14 bases lay in between. The CDR3 contains 15 residues. Germline V gives CDR1 KGHDR, CDR2 SFDVKD. Written as DNA, the CDR3 is TGTGCCACCAGTGATACATCATCCGGGGGCTACGAGCAGTACTTC. This translates into CATSDTSSGGYEQYF.

This chain joins TRBV28 and TRBJ2-2; 14 nucleotides match TRBD2. This CDR3 is built from 17 residues. Losses at the gene ends were 6 bases for V and 5 bases for J; bases not matched to a gene: 8. The germline gives CDR1 MDHEN, CDR2 SYDVKM. The CDR3 region has the DNA TGTGCCAGCAGCCCGACTAGCGGGAGGGGAGGGACCGGGGAGCTGTTTTTT. Its protein product is CASSPTSGRGGTGELFF.

Ten or more counts support this clonotype. The chain has TRBV20-1 and TRBJ1-4, with 8 bases fitting TRBD1. The V gene's germline CDR1 is DFQATT and CDR2 SNEGSKA (reference sequence). The CDR3 is 14 residues long. Trimming at V came to 1 base and at J to 8 bases, leaving 6 bases not matched to a gene. CDR3 bases: TGCAGTGCTAGAGGGGACAGGATCGGGGAAAAACTGTTTTTT. Translated, it gives CSARGDRIGEKLFF.

The table lists this clonotype with many counts. The chain carries TRBV9 and TRBJ1-1, with 8 positions matching TRBD1. The CDR3 consists of 15 residues. The V gene's germline CDR1 is SGDLS and CDR2 YYNGEE. Trimming removed 2 bases from V and 3 bases from J; junction bases left unmatched: 6. The CDR3 here is CASSVKMDRDTEAFF. In DNA, the CDR3 is TGTGCCAGCAGCGTCAAAATGGACAGGGACACTGAAGCTTTCTTT.

The V gene is TRBV7-8, the J gene TRBJ2-1; D gene unclear. Germline V lookup: CDR1 SGHVS, CDR2 FQNEAQ. The CDR3 length is 12 residues. Trimming left V 0 bases short and J 9 bases short, with 6 bases between. Written as DNA, the CDR3 is TGTGCCAGCAGCTTAGCGCGTAGTGAGCAGTTCTTC. As protein: CASSLARSEQFF.

This clonotype showed up many times. The chain links TRBV5-4 to TRBJ1-6, with TRBD1 identical over 7 bases. The germline gives CDR1 SGHNT, CDR2 YYREEE (reference sequence). The CDR3 consists of 16 residues. V was clipped by 4 bases and J by 5 bases; unmatched bases: 9. CDR3 in amino acids: CASSVGWGQHNSPLHF. CDR3 bases: TGTGCCAGCAGCGTGGGGTGGGGACAGCATAATTCACCCCTCCACTTT.

The V gene is TRBV28, the J gene TRBJ1-1; D perhaps matches TRBD1 (5 bases). The CDR3 is 16 amino acids. Trimming cost V 4 bases and J 1 base, with 16 bases left between them. Germline V CDR1 and CDR2: MDHEN, SYDVKM. As DNA, the CDR3 is TGTGCCAGCAGTTGGGGAGTGGGACCTTCGAACACTGAAGCTTTCTTT. It yields the protein CASSWGVGPSNTEAFF.

This clonotype showed up many times. The chain recombines TRBV29-1 with TRBJ1-2, with D perhaps matching TRBD1 (5 bases). The V gene's germline CDR1 is SQVTM and CDR2 ANQGSEA. CDR3 length: 14 residues. V lost 3 bases and J 2 bases, leaving 13 bases between the germline ends. The CDR3 DNA follows: TGCAGCGTTGATGGGGGAACAATCAACTATGGCTACACCTTC. Amino acids: CSVDGGTINYGYTF. The entire variable domain, with the rest obtained from reference TRBV29-1 and TRBJ1-2, is as follows: SAVISQKPSRDICQRGTSLTIQCQVDSQVTMMFWYRQQPGQSLTLIATANQGSEATYESGFVIDKFPISRPNLTFSTLTVSNMSPEDSSIYLCSVDGGTINYGYTFGSGTRLTVV.

This clonotype was seen ten or more times. The chain recombines TRBV28 with TRBJ1-5; weak D call: TRBD1 (6 bases). Germline CDR1 MDHEN, CDR2 SYDVKM. The CDR3 has 16 residues. V gave up 1 base and J gave up 7 bases, with 17 bases separating them. The DNA for the CDR3 is TGTGCCAGCAGTTTATTAGGGGGGAGGGGAGGGCAGCCCCAGCATTTT. Amino acid sequence: CASSLLGGRGGQPQHF.

The sample holds many counts of this clonotype. This chain's CDR3 is CASRVTSGLVYNEQFF. CDR3 nucleotides: TGTGCCAGCAGGGTGACTAGCGGACTTGTCTACAATGAGCAGTTCTTC. The chain recombines TRBV11-2 with TRBJ2-1, with 9 positions matching TRBD2. In germline, CDR1 is SGHAT, CDR2 FQNNGV. V shed 6 bases, J shed 3 bases, and the junction held 9 bases outside the gene matches. The CDR3 is made up of 16 amino acids.

This clonotype has ten or more counts. The V and J genes are TRBV4-3 and TRBJ2-1; D perhaps matches TRBD2 (6 bases). The V gene lost 4 bases and the J gene lost 9 bases, with 19 bases spanning the gap. Germline lookup yields CDR1 LGHNA and CDR2 YSLEER. CDR3 size: 15 residues. The CDR3, as DNA: TGCGCCAGCAGCCGATCCGGAGGGATGGGGGGTGAGCAGTTCTTC. As protein: CASSRSGGMGGEQFF.

This clonotype came up many times. The J gene is TRBJ2-5, the V gene TRBV25-1; D unresolved. V gave up 3 bases and J gave up 1 base, with 6 bases separating them. The CDR3 consists of 13 residues. Germline values: CDR1 MGHDK, CDR2 SYGVNS. CDR3 bases: TGTGCCAGCAGTGACTGGATCCAAGAGACCCAGTACTTC. Protein: CASSDWIQETQYF.

Only a few counts were recorded for this clonotype. CDR3 DNA sequence: TGTGCCAGCAGCTTAGATCTAACTGGAGCCCCAGGCAATGAGCAGTTCTTC. This gives the protein CASSLDLTGAPGNEQFF. V is TRBV11-2 and J is TRBJ2-1; D not resolved. V was shortened by 0 bases and J by 6 bases, with 18 bases between the two germline ends. The germline gives CDR1 SGHAT, CDR2 FQNNGV. The CDR3 length is 17 residues.

This clonotype came up many times. The V and J genes are TRBV20-1 and TRBJ2-2, with TRBD2 as a possible D gene (5 bases). CDR1 is DFQATT, CDR2 SNEGSKA, per germline (reference sequence). This CDR3 has 14 residues. Trimming took 0 bases from V and 3 from J, leaving 8 bases between them. CDR3 bases: TGCAGTGCTAGAGATCGCGGGTACACCGGGGAGCTGTTTTTT. This sequence encodes CSARDRGYTGELFF.

This clonotype was recorded at least ten times. This chain links TRBV29-1 with TRBJ2-5, with TRBD2 identical over 7 bases. V lost 4 bases to trimming and J lost 5 bases; unmatched junction nucleotides: 7. Germline V gives CDR1 SQVTM, CDR2 ANQGSEA. The CDR3 runs 13 residues. The DNA of the CDR3 is TGCAGCGTTGGAGGGAGGGCCCTTGAGACCCAGTACTTC. Translating gives CSVGGRALETQYF.

A few counts support this clonotype. The chain employs TRBV5-1 and TRBJ2-2, with 10 bases that match TRBD1. The germline V gene encodes CDR1 SGHRS and CDR2 YFSETQ. V lost 6 bases and J lost 5; bases outside the gene matches: 7. The CDR3 has 15 amino acids. The CDR3 nucleotides are TGCGCCAGCATGGGGGACAGGGGAGCGACCGGGGAGCTGTTTTTT. Translating it yields CASMGDRGATGELFF.

In its sample, this clonotype was seen a few times. The V call is TRBV11-2, the J call TRBJ2-5; TRBD2 matches at 9 bases. This CDR3 has 18 residues. After removal of 2 bases from V and 7 bases from J, the junction contained 17 bases not matched to a gene. CDR1 and CDR2 from the germline V gene are SGHAT and FQNNGV. CDR3 DNA sequence: TGTGCCAGCAGCTTATCCTCCCCAGCGGGGGGCGGGGGTCGGACCCAGTACTTC. Its protein is CASSLSSPAGGGGRTQYF.

This clonotype was recorded many times. The J gene is TRBJ1-1, the V gene TRBV20-1; 7 bases are a match to TRBD1. Germline-derived CDR1 and CDR2 are DFQATT and SNEGSKA (reference sequence). V shed 1 base, J shed 4 bases, and the junction held 3 bases outside the gene matches. The CDR3 totals 13 residues. The CDR3, as DNA: TGCAGTGCTAGAGGGAACAGGGGCACTGAAGCTTTCTTT. Protein: CSARGNRGTEAFF.

This clonotype was seen many times. J is TRBJ1-2 and V is TRBV4-1, with no clear D. Between the trimmed V and J ends, which lost 2 bases and 8 bases, there was a span of 9 bases. Per germline, CDR1 MGHRA and CDR2 YSYEKL. The CDR3 length is 12 residues. As DNA, the CDR3 is TGCGCCAGCAGCCAATCCCCCGGAGGCTACACCTTC. Translated, it gives CASSQSPGGYTF.

The table lists this clonotype with many counts. The V call is TRBV12-3 or TRBV12-4, the J call TRBJ1-4, with a tentative D call TRBD1 (6 bases). The V end lost 5 bases, the J end lost 8 bases, and 15 bases lay between the germline ends. This CDR3 contains 14 residues. CDR3 loop: CASSTGGPREKLFF. CDR3 in DNA: TGTGCCAGCAGTACGGGGGGGCCCAGGGAAAAACTGTTTTTT.

There are many counts of this clonotype. The chain carries TRBV4-3 and TRBJ2-3, with 7 bases lining up with TRBD2. With V trimmed by 4 bases and J by 7 bases, 11 bases remained unmatched. The CDR3 spans 15 residues. The germline CDR1 and CDR2 sequences are LGHNA and YSLEER. CDR3: CASSPIALALNTQYF. CDR3 coding DNA: TGCGCCAGCAGCCCGATAGCACTAGCGTTAAATACGCAGTATTTT.